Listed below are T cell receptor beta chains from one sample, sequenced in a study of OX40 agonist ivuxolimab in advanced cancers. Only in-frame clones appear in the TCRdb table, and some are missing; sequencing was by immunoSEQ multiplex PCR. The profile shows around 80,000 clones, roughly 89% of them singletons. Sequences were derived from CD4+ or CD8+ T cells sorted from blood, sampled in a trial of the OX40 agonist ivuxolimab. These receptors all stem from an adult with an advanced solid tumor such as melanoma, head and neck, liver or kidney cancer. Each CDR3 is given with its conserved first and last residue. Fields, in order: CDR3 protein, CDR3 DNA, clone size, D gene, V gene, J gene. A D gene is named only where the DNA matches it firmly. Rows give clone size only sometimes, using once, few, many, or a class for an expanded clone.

CASSVEDDSWNNEQFF	TGTGCCAGCAGCGTAGAAGACGACAGCTGGAACAATGAGCAGTTCTTC	.	.	TRBV9	TRBJ2-1
CASKGGLRGYNEQFF	TGTGCCAGCAAAGGCGGGTTACGAGGTTACAATGAGCAGTTCTTC	.	.	TRBV2	TRBJ2-1
CASSEDWGRNTEAFF	TGTGCCAGCAGTGAGGACTGGGGCCGGAACACTGAAGCTTTCTTT	.	.	TRBV6-1	TRBJ1-1
CASSYAGKPGYTF	TGTGCCAGCAGTTACGCCGGCAAGCCGGGCTACACCTTC	.	.	TRBV6-6	TRBJ1-2
CASISGAEQYF	TGTGCCAGCATCAGCGGAGCCGAGCAGTACTTC	.	.	TRBV28	TRBJ2-7
CAISGGGPYEQYF	TGTGCCATCAGTGGGGGGGGCCCCTACGAGCAGTACTTC	.	.	TRBV10-3	TRBJ2-7
CASSIDWWTGTVYGYTF	TGTGCCAGTAGTATAGATTGGTGGACCGGGACAGTCTATGGCTACACCTTC	.	TRBD1	TRBV19	TRBJ1-2
CASSHAPGLAGGTDTQYF	TGTGCCAGCAGCCACGCTCCGGGACTAGCGGGGGGCACAGATACGCAGTATTTT	.	TRBD2	TRBV4-2	TRBJ2-3
CASSLTGAYPNEQFF	TGCGCCAGCAGCTTGACGGGGGCCTATCCCAATGAGCAGTTCTTC	.	.	TRBV5-1	TRBJ2-1
CASSFGQGDEKLFF	TGCGCCAGCAGCTTTGGACAGGGGGATGAAAAACTGTTTTTT	.	TRBD1	TRBV5-1	TRBJ1-4
CASSLGRGDYGYTF	TGTGCCAGCAGCTTGGGCAGGGGTGACTATGGCTACACCTTC	few	.	TRBV5-4	TRBJ1-2
CASRTKGLAGVNEQFF	TGTGCCAGCAGGACTAAGGGACTAGCGGGAGTTAATGAGCAGTTCTTC	.	TRBD2	TRBV5-4	TRBJ2-1
CASSQGTAGEETQYF	TGTGCCAGCAGCCAAGGAACCGCGGGAGAAGAGACCCAGTACTTC	.	TRBD2	TRBV4-2	TRBJ2-5
CASYPRAGGSYEQYF	TGTGCCAGCTACCCGCGGGCAGGGGGGTCCTACGAGCAGTACTTC	.	.	TRBV2	TRBJ2-7
CATSGEASSYNEQFF	TGTGCCACCAGTGGAGAGGCGAGCTCCTACAATGAGCAGTTCTTC	.	.	TRBV15	TRBJ2-1
CASRGRRTSGTEAFF	TGCGCCAGCAGGGGACGTAGGACTTCGGGCACTGAAGCTTTCTTT	.	.	TRBV10-1	TRBJ1-1
CASSYSIQAYGYTF	TGTGCCAGCAGTTACTCGATACAGGCCTATGGCTACACCTTC	.	.	TRBV6-5	TRBJ1-2
CASSYGSGTGELFF	TGTGCCAGCAGTTACGGCAGTGGGACCGGGGAGCTGTTTTTT	.	.	TRBV6-5	TRBJ2-2
CASRIDSLSGNTIYF	TGTGCCAGTAGAATTGACAGCCTCTCTGGAAACACCATATATTTT	once	.	TRBV19	TRBJ1-3
CAWRRFVVNTGELFF	TGTGCCTGGAGGAGGTTTGTTGTGAACACCGGGGAGCTGTTTTTT	once	.	TRBV30	TRBJ2-2
CASSAVGNTIYF	TGTGCCAGCAGCGCGGTAGGGAACACCATATATTTT	.	.	TRBV9	TRBJ1-3
CASSLTNRGEQYF	TGTGCCAGCAGCTTAACGAACAGGGGCGAGCAGTACTTC	once	TRBD1	TRBV7-3	TRBJ2-7
CATSRDQVGGRTDTQYF	TGTGCCACCAGCAGAGATCAAGTGGGGGGCCGCACAGATACGCAGTATTTT	.	.	TRBV15	TRBJ2-3
CASSMLAGVGYEQYF	TGTGCCAGCAGCATGTTAGCGGGAGTCGGGTACGAGCAGTACTTC	.	TRBD2	TRBV7-3	TRBJ2-7
CASSQDRAGTGELFF	TGCGCCAGCAGCCAAGACAGGGCGGGCACCGGGGAGCTGTTTTTT	few	.	TRBV4-1	TRBJ2-2
CASSHRQAWDEKLFF	TGTGCCAGCAGCCACCGACAGGCTTGGGATGAAAAACTGTTTTTT	.	.	TRBV4-2	TRBJ1-4
CASSQEGGRGRVRQPQHF	TGCGCCAGCAGCCAAGAAGGGGGGCGGGGAAGGGTTAGGCAGCCCCAGCATTTT	once	.	TRBV4-1	TRBJ1-5
CASGGVGSTEAFF	TGTGCCAGCGGGGGCGTTGGGTCCACTGAAGCTTTCTTT	.	.	TRBV2	TRBJ1-1
CSVDYGDGTGNYGYTF	TGCAGCGTAGATTACGGTGACGGCACAGGGAACTATGGCTACACCTTC	.	.	TRBV29-1	TRBJ1-2
CASSGTTNLFEQYF	TGTGCCAGCAGCGGGACTACCAATTTGTTCGAGCAGTACTTC	.	TRBD2	TRBV28	TRBJ2-7
CASSWTGGNTIYF	TGTGCCAGCAGCTGGACAGGTGGAAACACCATATATTTT	.	TRBD1	TRBV5-4	TRBJ1-3
CASSSPGQGAVGYTF	TGTGCCAGCAGTTCCCCGGGACAGGGAGCAGTCGGCTACACCTTC	.	TRBD1	TRBV6-6	TRBJ1-2
CASSMSLGLAKNIQYF	TGTGCCAGTAGCATGAGCCTAGGGCTAGCCAAAAACATTCAGTACTTC	.	.	TRBV19	TRBJ2-4
CASSSRDIMREAFF	TGTGCCAGCAGCTCCCGGGACATAATGCGAGAAGCTTTCTTT	.	.	TRBV5-6	TRBJ1-1
CSVRGSPYEQYF	TGCAGCGTTCGGGGATCCCCCTACGAGCAGTACTTC	.	.	TRBV29-1	TRBJ2-7
CSVDTPYTEAFF	TGCAGCGTTGATACCCCCTACACTGAAGCTTTCTTT	.	.	TRBV29-1	TRBJ1-1
CAWTRSTDTQYF	TGTGCCTGGACTCGCAGCACAGATACGCAGTATTTT	.	.	TRBV30	TRBJ2-3
CASSKPRSSGRGSYEQYF	TGTGCCAGCAGCAAACCCCGCTCTTCGGGGAGAGGATCCTACGAGCAGTACTTC	.	.	TRBV11-1	TRBJ2-7
CASSLVNSLQETQYF	TGTGCCAGCAGCTTGGTGAACTCCCTCCAAGAGACCCAGTACTTC	.	.	TRBV5-4	TRBJ2-5
CSVAGLAGVSYEQYF	TGCAGCGTCGCGGGACTAGCGGGAGTCTCCTACGAGCAGTACTTC	.	TRBD2	TRBV29-1	TRBJ2-7
CASSLRPGELFF	TGTGCCAGCAGCTTACGCCCCGGGGAGCTGTTTTTT	.	.	TRBV7-3	TRBJ2-2
CASSIVSGGQSYEQYF	TGTGCCAGTAGTATAGTGTCCGGGGGACAGTCCTACGAGCAGTACTTC	.	.	TRBV19	TRBJ2-7
CASSLGGRSNEKLFF	TGTGCCAGCAGTTTGGGGGGGCGCTCTAATGAAAAACTGTTTTTT	.	.	TRBV6-5	TRBJ1-4
CASSLGPFAYEQYF	TGTGCCAGCAGCTTAGGACCGTTTGCCTACGAGCAGTACTTC	.	.	TRBV7-9	TRBJ2-7
CASSFPGLLMGYTF	TGTGCCAGCAGCTTCCCAGGCCTACTTATGGGCTACACCTTC	.	.	TRBV7-9	TRBJ1-2